This T cell receptor (beta chain) derives from a study of T-cell memory formation after mild COVID-19 (dated by TCRdb to the early 2020s). The study in broad terms: TCR sequence clusters from the two donors were largely donor specific. Two young, previously healthy adult volunteers, one female and one male, were included in the cohort. T-cell clones expanding and contracting after mild COVID-19 in two donors were tracked by longitudinal TCRalpha and TCRbeta repertoire sequencing. Summary of the overall study and its limitations: The detection of some responding clones in pre-infection memory suggests that pre-existing cross-reactive memory T cells joined the SARS-CoV-2 response. The study included only two mild cases, and larger cohorts that include severe cases with pre-infection samples were judged to be necessary. Clones contracting from day 15 to 85 had balanced CD4/CD8 phenotypes, while a second wave expanding from day 15 to 37 was biased towards CD4+. SARS-CoV-2 specificity of the second-wave clones peaking on day 37 was not confirmed. Contracting CD4+ clones turned up mainly in the CM and EM memory subsets, whereas EMRA was where CD8+ clones were enriched.

Sequencer: Illumina NovaSeq 6000. Using 5'RACE with constant-segment primers, TCRalpha and TCRbeta cDNA libraries were constructed, with sample barcodes and unique molecular identifiers added in the process. RNA was extracted from every sample with Trizol reagent. Amplification of the libraries took two PCR steps, and the second step added a second sample barcode plus Illumina TruSeq adapters. The libraries were sequenced on an Illumina NovaSeq using 2 x 150 bp paired-end reads. As for the authors' bioinformatics: The reads were demultiplexed and collapsed into UMI-guided consensus sequences using migec v1.2.7. Using mixcr v2.1.11, the UMI consensuses were aligned to TRA and TRB V and J templates and assembled into clonotypes. Expanded or contracted clonotypes were those called significant by both edgeR and NoisET, with noise models trained on biological replicates. For edgeR calls, a false discovery rate-adjusted p below 0.01 and a log2 fold-change threshold of 1 were applied. As an exploratory analysis of dynamics, PCA with hierarchical clustering was applied to max-normalized trajectories of the 1000 most abundant clonotypes. Separately sequenced CD4+ and CD8+ repertoires were used to assign a CD4 or CD8 phenotype to each responding clone. TCRdb handled the public reads itself, with Q25 trimming in fastp and clone calling in MiXCR, and kept productive beta chains. Rows are combined by CDR3 protein, so each entry shows the most common genes and DNA. The V and J calls reflect TCRdb's pipeline rather than the authors' work. Recorded for this sample are 55,000 to 65,000 distinct CDR3 sequences; over 7.5% of them occurred a single time. About 1.2% of the sample belongs to the ten largest clones.

PBMCs were isolated by Ficoll-Paque density gradient centrifugation. Sequences MNHNS (CDR1) and SASEGT (CDR2) are obtained from the germline V gene. V is shortened by 3 bases, J by 5 bases, and the region joining them spans 10 bases. From the cysteine through the phenylalanine, the CDR3 covers 13 amino acids. CDR3 DNA only is kept here, 39 bases in frame from base 1. Of note for this clonotype: What this receptor recognizes is not known. No much larger clonotype is one base removed from it; base qualities were not supplied.

This TCR derives from a man between 18 and 35 years old who had mild COVID-19 (a few samples of this study predate the infection). The sample titles of this study are shuffled in the database, so cell type and time point are left out; the donor was told from shared clones. Sequenced input: PBMCs or a T cell subset sorted from them (not recorded which). The V and J genes are TRBV6-1 and TRBJ1-2, with the D gene uncertain. The sequenced DNA is TGTGCCAGCAGTGATGCCGAGATTTATGGCTACACCTTC. Its protein product is CASSDAEIYGYTF.